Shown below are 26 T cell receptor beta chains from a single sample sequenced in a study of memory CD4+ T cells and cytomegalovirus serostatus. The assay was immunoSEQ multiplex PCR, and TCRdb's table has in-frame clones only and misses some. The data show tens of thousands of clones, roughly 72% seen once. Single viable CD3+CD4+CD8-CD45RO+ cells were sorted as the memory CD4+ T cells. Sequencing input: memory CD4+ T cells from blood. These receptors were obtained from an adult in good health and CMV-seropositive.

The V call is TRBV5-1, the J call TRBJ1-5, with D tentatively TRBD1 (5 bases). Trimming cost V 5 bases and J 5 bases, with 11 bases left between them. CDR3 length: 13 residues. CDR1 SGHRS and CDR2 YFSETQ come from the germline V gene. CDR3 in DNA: TGCGCCAGCAGGGAAGGGGCCGATCAGCCCCAGCATTTT. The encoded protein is CASREGADQPQHF.

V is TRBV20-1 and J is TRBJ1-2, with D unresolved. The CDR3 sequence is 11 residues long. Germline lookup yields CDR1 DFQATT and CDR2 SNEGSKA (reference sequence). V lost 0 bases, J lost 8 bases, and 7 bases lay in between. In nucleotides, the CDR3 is TGCAGTGCTAGAGATTTAAGGGGCTACACCTTC. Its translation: CSARDLRGYTF.

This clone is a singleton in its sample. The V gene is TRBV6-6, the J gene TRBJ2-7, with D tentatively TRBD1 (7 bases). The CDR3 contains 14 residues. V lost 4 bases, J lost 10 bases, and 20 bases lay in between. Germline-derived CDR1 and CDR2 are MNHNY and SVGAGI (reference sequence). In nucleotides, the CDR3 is TGTGCCAGCAGTTGGGGGCCAGGGGGGTTAGATCAGTACTTC. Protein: CASSWGPGGLDQYF.

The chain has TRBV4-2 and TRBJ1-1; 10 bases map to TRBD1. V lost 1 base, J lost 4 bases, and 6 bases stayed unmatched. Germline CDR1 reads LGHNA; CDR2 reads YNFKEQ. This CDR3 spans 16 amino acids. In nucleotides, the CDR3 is TGTGCCAGCAGCCAAGCCGGGACAGGGGTTGGCACTGAAGCTTTCTTT. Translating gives CASSQAGTGVGTEAFF.

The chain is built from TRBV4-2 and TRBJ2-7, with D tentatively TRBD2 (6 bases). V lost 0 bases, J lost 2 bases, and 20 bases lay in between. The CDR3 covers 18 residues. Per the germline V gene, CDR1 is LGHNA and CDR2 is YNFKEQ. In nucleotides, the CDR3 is TGTGCCAGCAGCCAAGACATAGGCGGGACCTCCGCCACCTACGAGCAGTACTTC. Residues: CASSQDIGGTSATYEQYF.

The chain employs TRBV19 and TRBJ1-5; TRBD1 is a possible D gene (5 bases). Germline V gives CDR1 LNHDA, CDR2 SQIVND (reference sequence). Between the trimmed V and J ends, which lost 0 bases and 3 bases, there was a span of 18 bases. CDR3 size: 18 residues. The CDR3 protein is CASSIDSGVGTDNQPQHF. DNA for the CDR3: TGTGCCAGTAGTATAGATTCAGGAGTGGGGACGGACAATCAGCCCCAGCATTTT.

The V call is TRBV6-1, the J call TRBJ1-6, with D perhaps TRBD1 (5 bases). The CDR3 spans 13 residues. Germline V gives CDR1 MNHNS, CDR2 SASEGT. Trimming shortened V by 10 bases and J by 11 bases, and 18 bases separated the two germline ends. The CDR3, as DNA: TGTGCCACCCAACGGGGGGTAGGGGCACCCCTCCACTTT. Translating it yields CATQRGVGAPLHF.

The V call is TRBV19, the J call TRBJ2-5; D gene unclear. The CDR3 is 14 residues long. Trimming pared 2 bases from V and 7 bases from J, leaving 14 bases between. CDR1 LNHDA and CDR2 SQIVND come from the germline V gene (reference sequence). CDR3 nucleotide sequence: TGTGCCAGTAGTATAAACCTCTCGGGCGGGACCCAGTACTTC. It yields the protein CASSINLSGGTQYF.

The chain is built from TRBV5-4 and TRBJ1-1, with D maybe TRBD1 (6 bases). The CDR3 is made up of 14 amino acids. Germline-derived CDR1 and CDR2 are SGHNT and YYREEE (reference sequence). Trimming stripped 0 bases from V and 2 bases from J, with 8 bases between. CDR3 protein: CASSLDRANTEAFF. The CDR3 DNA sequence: TGTGCCAGCAGCTTGGACAGGGCCAACACTGAAGCTTTCTTT.

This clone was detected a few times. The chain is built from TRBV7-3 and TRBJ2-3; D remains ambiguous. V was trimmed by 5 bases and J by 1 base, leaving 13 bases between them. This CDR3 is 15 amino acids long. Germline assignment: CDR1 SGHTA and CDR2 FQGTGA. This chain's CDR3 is CASSPLGGGTDTQYF. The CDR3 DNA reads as TGTGCCAGCAGCCCCTTGGGCGGTGGCACAGATACGCAGTATTTT.

The CDR3 loop is CASSLVSGSDGYTF. The CDR3 DNA is TGTGCCAGCAGCCTCGTTTCAGGGAGCGATGGCTACACCTTC. The chain recombines TRBV6-5 with TRBJ1-2; TRBD1 might be the D (5 bases). Germline V gene sequence: CDR1 MNHEY, CDR2 SVGAGI. V dropped 6 bases and J dropped 6 bases, with 17 bases sitting between them. CDR3 length: 14 amino acids.

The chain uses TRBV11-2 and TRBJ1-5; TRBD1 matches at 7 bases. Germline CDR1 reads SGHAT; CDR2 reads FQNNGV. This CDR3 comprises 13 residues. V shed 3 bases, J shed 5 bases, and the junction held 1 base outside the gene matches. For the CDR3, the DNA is TGTGCCAGCAGCTTCGACAGGGATCAGCCCCAGCATTTT. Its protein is CASSFDRDQPQHF.

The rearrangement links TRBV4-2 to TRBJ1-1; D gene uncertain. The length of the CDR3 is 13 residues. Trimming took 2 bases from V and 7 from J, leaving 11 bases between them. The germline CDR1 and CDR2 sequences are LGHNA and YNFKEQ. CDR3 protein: CASSQLRSDEAFF. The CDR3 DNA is TGTGCCAGCAGCCAACTCAGGTCGGATGAAGCTTTCTTT.

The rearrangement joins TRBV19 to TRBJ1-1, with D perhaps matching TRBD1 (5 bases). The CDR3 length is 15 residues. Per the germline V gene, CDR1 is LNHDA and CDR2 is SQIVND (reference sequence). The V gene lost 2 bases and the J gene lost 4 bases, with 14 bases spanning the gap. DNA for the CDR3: TGTGCCAGTAGTATAAACAGGCGTCGTGGCACTGAAGCTTTCTTT. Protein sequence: CASSINRRRGTEAFF.

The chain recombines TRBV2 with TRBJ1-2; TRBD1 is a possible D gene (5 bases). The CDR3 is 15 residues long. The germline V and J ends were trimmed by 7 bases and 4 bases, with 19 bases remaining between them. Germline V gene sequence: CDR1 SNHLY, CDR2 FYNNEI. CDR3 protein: CASTNRRAGTYGYTF. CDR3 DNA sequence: TGTGCCAGCACTAATCGAAGGGCAGGGACCTATGGCTACACCTTC.

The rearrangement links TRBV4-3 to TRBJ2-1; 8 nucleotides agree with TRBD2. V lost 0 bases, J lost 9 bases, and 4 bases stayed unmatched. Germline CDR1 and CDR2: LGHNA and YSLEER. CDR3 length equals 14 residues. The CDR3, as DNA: TGCGCCAGCAGCCAAGACCTAGCGGGTGGTGAGCAGTTCTTC. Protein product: CASSQDLAGGEQFF.

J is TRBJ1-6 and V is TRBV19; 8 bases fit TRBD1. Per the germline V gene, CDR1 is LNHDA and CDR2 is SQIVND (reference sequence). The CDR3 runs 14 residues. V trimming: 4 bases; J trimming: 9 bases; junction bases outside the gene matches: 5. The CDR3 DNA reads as TGTGCCAGTAGTACCACAGGGGGGGGTTCACCCCTCCACTTT. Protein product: CASSTTGGGSPLHF. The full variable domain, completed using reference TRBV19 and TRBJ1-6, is DGGITQSPKYLFRKEGQNVTLSCEQNLNHDAMYWYRQDPGQGLRLIYYSQIVNDFQKGDIAEGYSVSREKKESFPLTVTSAQKNPTAFYLCASSTTGGGSPLHFGNGTRLTVT.

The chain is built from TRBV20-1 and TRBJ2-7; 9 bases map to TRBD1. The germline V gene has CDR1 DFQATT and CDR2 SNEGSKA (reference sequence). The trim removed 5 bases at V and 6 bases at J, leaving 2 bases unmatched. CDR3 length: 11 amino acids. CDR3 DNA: TGCAGTGCTGCGGACAGGGGCGAGCAGTACTTC. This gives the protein CSAADRGEQYF.

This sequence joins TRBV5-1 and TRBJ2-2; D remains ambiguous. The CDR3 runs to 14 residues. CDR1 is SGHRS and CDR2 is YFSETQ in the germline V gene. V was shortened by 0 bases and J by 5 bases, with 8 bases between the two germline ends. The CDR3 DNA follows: TGCGCCAGCAGCTTGGTTTGGGGAACCGGGGAGCTGTTTTTT. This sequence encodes CASSLVWGTGELFF.

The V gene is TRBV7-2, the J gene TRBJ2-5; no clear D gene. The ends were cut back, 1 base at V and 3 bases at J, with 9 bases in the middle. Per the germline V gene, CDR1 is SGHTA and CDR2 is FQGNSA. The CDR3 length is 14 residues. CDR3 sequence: CASSLDASKETQYF. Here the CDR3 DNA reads TGTGCCAGCAGCTTAGATGCCAGCAAAGAGACCCAGTACTTC.

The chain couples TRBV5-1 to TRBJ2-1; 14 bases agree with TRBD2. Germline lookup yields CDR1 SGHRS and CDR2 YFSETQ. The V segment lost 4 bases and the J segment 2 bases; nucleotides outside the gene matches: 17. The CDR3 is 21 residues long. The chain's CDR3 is CASSPYPTSGGAVETYNEQFF. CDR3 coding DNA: TGCGCCAGCAGCCCCTATCCGACTAGCGGGGGGGCCGTTGAGACCTACAATGAGCAGTTCTTC. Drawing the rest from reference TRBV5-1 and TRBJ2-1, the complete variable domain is KAGVTQTPRYLIKTRGQQVTLSCSPISGHRSVSWYQQTPGQGLQFLFEYFSETQRNKGNFPGRFSGRQFSNSRSEMNVSTLELGDSALYLCASSPYPTSGGAVETYNEQFFGPGTRLTVL.

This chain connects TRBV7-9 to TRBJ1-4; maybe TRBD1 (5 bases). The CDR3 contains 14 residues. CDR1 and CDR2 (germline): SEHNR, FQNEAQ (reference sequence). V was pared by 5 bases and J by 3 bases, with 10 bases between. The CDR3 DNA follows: TGTGCCAGCAGCCTGGGGGGGTCTAATGAAAAACTGTTTTTT. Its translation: CASSLGGSNEKLFF.

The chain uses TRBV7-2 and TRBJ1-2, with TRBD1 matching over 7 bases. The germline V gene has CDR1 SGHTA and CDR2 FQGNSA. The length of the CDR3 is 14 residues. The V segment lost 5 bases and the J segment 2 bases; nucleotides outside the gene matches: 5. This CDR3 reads CASSRRDSNYGYTF. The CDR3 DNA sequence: TGTGCCAGCAGCCGCCGGGACAGCAACTATGGCTACACCTTC. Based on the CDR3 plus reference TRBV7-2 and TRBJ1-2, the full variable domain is GAGVSQSPSNKVTEKGKDVELRCDPISGHTALYWYRQSLGQGLEFLIYFQGNSAPDKSGLPSDRFSAERTGGSVSTLTIQRTQQEDSAVYLCASSRRDSNYGYTFGSGTRLTVV.

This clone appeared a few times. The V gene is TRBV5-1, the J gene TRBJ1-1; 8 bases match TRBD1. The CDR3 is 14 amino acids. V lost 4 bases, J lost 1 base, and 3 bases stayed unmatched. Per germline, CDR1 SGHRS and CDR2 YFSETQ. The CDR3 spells CASSRGTGNTEAFF. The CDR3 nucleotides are TGCGCCAGCAGCAGGGGGACAGGGAACACTGAAGCTTTCTTT. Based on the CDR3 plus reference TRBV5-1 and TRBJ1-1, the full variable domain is KAGVTQTPRYLIKTRGQQVTLSCSPISGHRSVSWYQQTPGQGLQFLFEYFSETQRNKGNFPGRFSGRQFSNSRSEMNVSTLELGDSALYLCASSRGTGNTEAFFGQGTRLTVV.

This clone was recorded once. The CDR3 nucleotides are TGTGCCAGTAGTCGCGGTGGCGAAGGTGGGAGGAATGAGCAGTTCTTC. Translated: CASSRGGEGGRNEQFF. This rearrangement joins TRBV19 to TRBJ2-1; D is perhaps TRBD2 (6 bases). This CDR3 is built from 16 residues. Germline V gene sequence: CDR1 LNHDA, CDR2 SQIVND (reference sequence). The ends were cut back, 5 bases at V and 7 bases at J, with 21 bases in the middle.

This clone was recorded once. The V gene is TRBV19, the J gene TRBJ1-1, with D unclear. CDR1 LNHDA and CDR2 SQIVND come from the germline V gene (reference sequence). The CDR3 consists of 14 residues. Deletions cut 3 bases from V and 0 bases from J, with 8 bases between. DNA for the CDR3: TGTGCCAGTAGTATTAGAATGATGAACACTGAAGCTTTCTTT. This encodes CASSIRMMNTEAFF.